This TCR beta chain was captured by sequencing in a study of blood T cell repertoires in COVID-19. Study details: There were acute and convalescent COVID-19 samples, and they came from the United States, Italy and Spain.

V shed 3 bases and J shed 8 bases, with 11 bases lying between them. This CDR3 is 13 amino acids long. Those who participated ranged in age from roughly 18 to 89 years and resided in some 24 US areas. Cohorts were assigned according to the clinical history that participants reported. Within 2 weeks before study entry, exposed participants met a COVID-19 case. Produced via immunoSEQ multiplex PCR; TCRdb's table is partial and in-frame only. The table lists 300,000 to 350,000 clones, 88% of them singletons. The TCR originated in a woman younger than 45 who had been exposed to COVID-19. The J gene is TRBJ2-1, the V gene TRBV12-3 or TRBV12-4, with D uncertain. The specimen was PBMCs or T cells enriched from blood (not recorded which). The CDR3 nucleotides read TGTGCCAGCAGTTTCCCCTTCGTAGATGAGCAGTTCTTC. Translated, it gives CASSFPFVDEQFF.